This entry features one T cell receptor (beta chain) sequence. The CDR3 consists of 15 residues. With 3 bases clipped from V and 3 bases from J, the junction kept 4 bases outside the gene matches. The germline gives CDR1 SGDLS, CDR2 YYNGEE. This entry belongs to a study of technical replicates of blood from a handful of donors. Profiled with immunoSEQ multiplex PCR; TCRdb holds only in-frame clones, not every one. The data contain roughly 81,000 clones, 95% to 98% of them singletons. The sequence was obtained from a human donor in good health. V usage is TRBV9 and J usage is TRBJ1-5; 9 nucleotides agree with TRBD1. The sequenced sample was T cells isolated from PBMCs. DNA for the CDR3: TGTGCCAGCAGCGCGACAGGGGGATACAATCAGCCCCAGCATTTT. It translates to CASSATGGYNQPQHF. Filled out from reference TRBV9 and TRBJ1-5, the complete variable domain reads DSGVTQTPKHLITATGQRVTLRCSPRSGDLSVYWYQQSLDQGLQFLIQYYNGEERAKGNILERFSAQQFPDLHSELNLSSLELGDSALYFCASSATGGYNQPQHFGDGTRLSIL.